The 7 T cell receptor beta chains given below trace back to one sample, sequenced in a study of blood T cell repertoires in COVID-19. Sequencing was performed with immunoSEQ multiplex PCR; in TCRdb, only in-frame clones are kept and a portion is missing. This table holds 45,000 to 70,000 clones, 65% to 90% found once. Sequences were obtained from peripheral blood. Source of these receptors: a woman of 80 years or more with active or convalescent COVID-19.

DNA for the CDR3: TGTGCCAGCAGCGTAGTCCCCCCGCGGAGCTCCTACGAGCAGTACTTC. Residues: CASSVVPPRSSYEQYF. The chain is built from TRBV9 and TRBJ2-7; D is unresolved. Trimming took off 0 bases at V and 0 bases at J, with 13 bases between the two ends. Germline V gene lookup returns CDR1 SGDLS and CDR2 YYNGEE. The CDR3 extends over 16 amino acids.

Here the CDR3 reads CASSEGDRPTDTQYF. The CDR3 nucleotides read TGTGCCAGCAGTGAAGGAGACAGACCCACAGATACGCAGTATTTT. This chain connects TRBV2 to TRBJ2-3, with D tentatively TRBD1 (5 bases). The CDR3 totals 15 residues. Per germline, CDR1 SNHLY and CDR2 FYNNEI. With 1 base removed from V and 2 bases from J, the gap between germline ends came to 10 bases.

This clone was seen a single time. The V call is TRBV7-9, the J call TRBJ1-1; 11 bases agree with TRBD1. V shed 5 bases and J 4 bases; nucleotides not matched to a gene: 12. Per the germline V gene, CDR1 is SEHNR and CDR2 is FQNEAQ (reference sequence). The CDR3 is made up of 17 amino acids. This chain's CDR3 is CASSPQTGQGATTEAFF. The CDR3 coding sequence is TGTGCCAGCAGCCCTCAAACCGGACAGGGGGCTACCACTGAAGCTTTCTTT.

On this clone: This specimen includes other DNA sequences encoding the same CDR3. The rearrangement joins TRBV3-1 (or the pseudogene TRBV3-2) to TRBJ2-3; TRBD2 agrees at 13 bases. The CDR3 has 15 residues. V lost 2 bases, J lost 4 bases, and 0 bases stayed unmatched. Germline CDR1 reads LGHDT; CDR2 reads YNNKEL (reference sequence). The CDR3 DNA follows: TGTGCCAGCAGCCAAACTAGCGGGGGGGCAGATACGCAGTATTTT. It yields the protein CASSQTSGGADTQYF.

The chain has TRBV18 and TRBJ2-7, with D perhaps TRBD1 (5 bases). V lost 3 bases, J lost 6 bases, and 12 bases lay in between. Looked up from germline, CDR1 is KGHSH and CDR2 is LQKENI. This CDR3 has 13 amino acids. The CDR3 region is CASSPGQGGEQYF. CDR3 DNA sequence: TGTGCCAGCTCACCTGGCCAGGGTGGCGAGCAGTACTTC. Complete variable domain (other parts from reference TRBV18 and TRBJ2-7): NAGVMQNPRHLVRRRGQEARLRCSPMKGHSHVYWYRQLPEEGLKFMVYLQKENIIDESGMPKERFSAEFPKEGPSILRIQQVVRGDSAAYFCASSPGQGGEQYFGPGTRLTVT.

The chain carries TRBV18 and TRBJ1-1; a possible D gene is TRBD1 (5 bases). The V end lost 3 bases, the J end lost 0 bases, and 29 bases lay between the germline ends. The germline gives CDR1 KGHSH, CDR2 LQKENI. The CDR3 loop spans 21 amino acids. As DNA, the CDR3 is TGTGCCAGCTCACCTAGATCGGCAGGGATGAAAGGAATGGGCCTGAACACTGAAGCTTTCTTT. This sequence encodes CASSPRSAGMKGMGLNTEAFF. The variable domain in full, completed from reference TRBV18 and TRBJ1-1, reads NAGVMQNPRHLVRRRGQEARLRCSPMKGHSHVYWYRQLPEEGLKFMVYLQKENIIDESGMPKERFSAEFPKEGPSILRIQQVVRGDSAAYFCASSPRSAGMKGMGLNTEAFFGQGTRLTVV.

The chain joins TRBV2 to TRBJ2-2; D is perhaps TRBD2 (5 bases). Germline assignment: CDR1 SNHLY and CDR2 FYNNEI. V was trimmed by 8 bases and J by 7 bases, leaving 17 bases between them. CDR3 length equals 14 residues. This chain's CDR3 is CASLTIPLGGELFF. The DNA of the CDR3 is TGTGCCAGCCTAACCATCCCACTAGGCGGGGAGCTGTTTTTT.